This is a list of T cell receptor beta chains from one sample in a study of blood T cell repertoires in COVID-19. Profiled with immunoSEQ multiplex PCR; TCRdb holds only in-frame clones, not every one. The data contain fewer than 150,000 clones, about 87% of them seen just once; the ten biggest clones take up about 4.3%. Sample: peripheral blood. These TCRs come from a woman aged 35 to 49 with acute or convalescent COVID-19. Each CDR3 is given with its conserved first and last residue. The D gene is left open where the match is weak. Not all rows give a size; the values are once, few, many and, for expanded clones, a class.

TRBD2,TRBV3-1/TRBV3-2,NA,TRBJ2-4,TGTGCCAGCAGCTCTCGGGGGGGCCTTGAAAACATTCAGTACTTC,CASSSRGGLENIQYF
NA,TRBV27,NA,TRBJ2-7,TGTGCCAGCAGAGCCGCCTACGAGCAGTACTTC,CASRAAYEQYF
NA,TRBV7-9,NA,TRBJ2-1,TGTGCCACCCCCCGGACAGCCAATGAGCAGTTCTTC,CATPRTANEQFF
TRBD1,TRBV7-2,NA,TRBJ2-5,TGTGCCAGCAGCTTAAGAGGACAGGGGGGTGAGACCCAGTACTTC,CASSLRGQGGETQYF
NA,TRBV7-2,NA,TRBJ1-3,TGTGCCAGCAGCTTAGCTACAGGGAGTGGAAACACCATATATTTT,CASSLATGSGNTIYF
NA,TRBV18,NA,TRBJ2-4,TGTGCCAGCTCACCGCAGGGAGGCAAAAACATTCAGTACTTC,CASSPQGGKNIQYF
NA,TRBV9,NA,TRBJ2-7,TGTGCCAGCAGCGCCCGGGACAAGTCCTACGAGCAGTACTTC,CASSARDKSYEQYF
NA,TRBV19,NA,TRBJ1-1,TGTGCCAGTAGTATAGCACTACTCGGCACTGAAGCTTTCTTT,CASSIALLGTEAFF
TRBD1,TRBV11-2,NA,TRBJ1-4,TGTGCCAGCAGCCAGCAGGGGGTGGGAAATGAAAAACTGTTTTTT,CASSQQGVGNEKLFF
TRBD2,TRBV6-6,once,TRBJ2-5,TGTGCCAGCAGCCGGGGGGGCTTGGTGGAGACCCAGTACTTC,CASSRGGLVETQYF
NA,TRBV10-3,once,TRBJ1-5,TGTGCCATCAGTGCGGACAGCTTTAGTATTCAGCCCCAGCATTTT,CAISADSFSIQPQHF
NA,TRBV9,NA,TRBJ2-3,TGTGCCAGCAGCCAACGGGGGGCAGGCGGCACCTCCACAGATACGCAGTATTTT,CASSQRGAGGTSTDTQYF
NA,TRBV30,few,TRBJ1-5,TGTGCCTGGAGTGTCGGGGAAAATCAGCCCCAGCATTTT,CAWSVGENQPQHF
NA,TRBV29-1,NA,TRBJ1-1,TGCAGCGTTGTGGGGAGAAACACTGAAGCTTTCTTT,CSVVGRNTEAFF
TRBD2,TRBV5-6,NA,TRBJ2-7,TGTGCCAGCAGCCCGAGGGCTAGCGGGGCCCTCTACGAGCAGTACTTC,CASSPRASGALYEQYF
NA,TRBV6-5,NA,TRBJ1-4,TGTGCCAGCAGTTACCTGCGAAATGAAAAACTGTTTTTT,CASSYLRNEKLFF
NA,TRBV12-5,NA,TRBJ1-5,TGTGCCCTGGGAGGGTCTGGGCCCCAGCATTTT,CALGGSGPQHF
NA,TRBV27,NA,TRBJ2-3,TGTGCCAGCAGTTTAATAGCGGTGCTCACAGATACGCAGTATTTT,CASSLIAVLTDTQYF
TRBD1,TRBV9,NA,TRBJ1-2,TGTGCCAGCAGCCTCCGGGACAGCTCTAACTATGGCTACACCTTC,CASSLRDSSNYGYTF
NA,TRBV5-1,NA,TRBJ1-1,TGCGCCAGCAGCGGGGGCCTTGAAGCTTTCTTT,CASSGGLEAFF
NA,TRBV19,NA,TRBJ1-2,TGTGCCAGTAGTACGACAGGACCCGTTGTTGGCTACACCTTC,CASSTTGPVVGYTF
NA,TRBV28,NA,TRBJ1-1,TGTGCCAGCAGTTACAGGGTGGGTCTCACTGAAGCTTTCTTT,CASSYRVGLTEAFF
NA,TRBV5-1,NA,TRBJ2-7,TGCGCCAGCAGCTTGGGGCTGGCGGACTACGAGCAGTACTTC,CASSLGLADYEQYF
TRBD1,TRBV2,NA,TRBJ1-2,TGTGCCAGCAGTTGGGACAGGGGTGGCTACACCTTC,CASSWDRGGYTF
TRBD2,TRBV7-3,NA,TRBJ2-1,TGTGCCAGCAGCTTAAGCGGGGGGCCTTACAATGAGCAGTTCTTC,CASSLSGGPYNEQFF
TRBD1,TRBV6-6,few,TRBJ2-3,TGTGCCAGCAGTTACGAGGGGGCCCTCACAGATACGCAGTATTTT,CASSYEGALTDTQYF
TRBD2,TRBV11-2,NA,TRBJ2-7,TGTGCCAGCAGCTTAGTACTAGCGGGAGGGCCTTTCCCTCGGGAGCAGTACTTC,CASSLVLAGGPFPREQYF
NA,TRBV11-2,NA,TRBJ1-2,TGTGCCAGCAGCTTCACGGGGAGCTATGGCTACACCTTC,CASSFTGSYGYTF
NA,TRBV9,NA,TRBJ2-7,TGTGCCAGCAGCGCGTCGGGCTACGAGCAGTACTTC,CASSASGYEQYF
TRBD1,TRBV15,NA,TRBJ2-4,TGTGCCACCAGCACAGGGGGCGAGGACATTCAGTACTTC,CATSTGGEDIQYF
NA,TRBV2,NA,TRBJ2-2,TGTGCCAGCAGTGTACTCGTGGAGCTGTTTTTT,CASSVLVELFF
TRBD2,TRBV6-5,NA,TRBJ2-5,TGTGCCAGCGGGTTGACTAGCGGACAAGAGACCCAGTACTTC,CASGLTSGQETQYF
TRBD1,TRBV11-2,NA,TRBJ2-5,TGTGCCAGCAGCTTAGAGGGGACAGCTGGGGAGACCCAGTACTTC,CASSLEGTAGETQYF
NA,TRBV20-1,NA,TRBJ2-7,TGCAGTGCTAGAGACGGTCATAAGCAGTACTTC,CSARDGHKQYF
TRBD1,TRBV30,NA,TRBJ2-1,TGTGCCTGTTCAACAGGGACAGGGCACTACAATGAGCAGTTCTTC,CACSTGTGHYNEQFF
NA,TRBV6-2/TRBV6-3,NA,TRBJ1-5,TGTGCCAGCAGTAACGGACAGTGGAGCAATCAGCCCCAGCATTTT,CASSNGQWSNQPQHF
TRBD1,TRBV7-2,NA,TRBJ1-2,TGTGCCAGCAGCCCAGGGACAGGGCACTATGGCTACACCTTC,CASSPGTGHYGYTF
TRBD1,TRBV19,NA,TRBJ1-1,TGTGCCAGTAGTAGGGGACAGGGGGCCGGCTTTAACACTGAAGCTTTCTTT,CASSRGQGAGFNTEAFF
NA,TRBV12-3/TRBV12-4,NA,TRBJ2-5,TGTGCCAGCAGCGCTCAAACAATCCAGTACTTC,CASSAQTIQYF
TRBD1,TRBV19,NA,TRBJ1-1,TGTGCCAGTAGCCTGACAGGGGGCCTCACTGAAGCTTTCTTT,CASSLTGGLTEAFF
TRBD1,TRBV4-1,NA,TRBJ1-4,TGCGCCAGCAGCCGGGGACAGGGGAACGAAAAACTGTTTTTT,CASSRGQGNEKLFF
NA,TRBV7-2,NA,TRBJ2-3,TGTGCCAGCAGCTTGGGACTTGGGGATACGCAGTATTTT,CASSLGLGDTQYF
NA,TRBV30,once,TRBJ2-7,TGTGCCTGGAGTGTATGGGCCGAGGGTCCCTACGAGCAGTACTTC,CAWSVWAEGPYEQYF
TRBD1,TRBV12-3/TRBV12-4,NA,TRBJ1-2,TGTGCCAGCATTAGGACAGGAGCCTATGGCTACACCTTC,CASIRTGAYGYTF
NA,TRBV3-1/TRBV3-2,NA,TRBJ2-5,TGTGCCAGCAGCCCAGACTCTCAGGGGGAGACCCAGTACTTC,CASSPDSQGETQYF
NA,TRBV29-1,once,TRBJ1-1,TGCAGCGTTGTACAGGGTGTGAACACTGAAGCTTTCTTT,CSVVQGVNTEAFF